These 32 T cell receptor beta chains originate from one sample sequenced in a study of beta chain features in type 1 diabetes. Antigens for these TCRs are unknown. The study reverse transcribed the entire isolated RNA, so it sequenced expressed TCRB transcripts. Profiled with immunoSEQ multiplex PCR; TCRdb holds only in-frame clones, not every one. The table includes about 120,000 clones, around 15% detected once. General study findings and limits: Type 1 diabetes patients had TCRB CDR3s that were shorter (moderately but significantly so) in all four CD4+ subsets.

The sequenced sample consisted of central memory CD4+ T cells from blood. These receptors were collected from a man aged 30 to 39 with type 1 diabetes.

In nucleotides, the CDR3 is TGTGCCAGCCGAGGGGACAACTACGAGCAGTACTTC. Its protein is CASRGDNYEQYF. V usage is TRBV2 and J usage is TRBJ2-7, with a weak D call TRBD1 (6 bases). The CDR3 consists of 12 residues. From germline, CDR1 is SNHLY and CDR2 FYNNEI. The V end was cut by 8 bases, the J end by 3 bases, with 11 bases between.

The chain couples TRBV6-6 to TRBJ2-2, with TRBD2 matching over 7 bases. The CDR3 spans 14 residues. V gave up 8 bases and J gave up 3 bases; unmatched junction bases: 6. CDR1 is MNHNY and CDR2 is SVGAGI in the germline V gene (reference sequence). DNA of the CDR3: TGTGCCAGCGCCTCTCGGGAGGACACCGGGGAGCTGTTTTTT. As protein: CASASREDTGELFF.

This clone was counted a few times. V is TRBV6-5 and J is TRBJ1-6; no reliable D call. CDR3 length equals 12 residues. V lost 2 bases to trimming and J lost 10 bases, with 6 bases between them. Germline assignment: CDR1 MNHEY and CDR2 SVGAGI. The CDR3 is CASSYIGSPLHF. The CDR3 DNA is TGTGCCAGCAGTTACATAGGGTCACCCCTCCACTTT.

This clone was seen only a few times. The gene calls are TRBV18 and TRBJ2-5; 9 positions agree with TRBD2. V trimming: 2 bases; J trimming: 3 bases; junction bases outside the gene matches: 4. This CDR3 spans 15 amino acids. Per germline, CDR1 KGHSH and CDR2 LQKENI. As DNA, the CDR3 is TGTGCCAGCTCACCAGCTAGCGGGGAGAAAGAGACCCAGTACTTC. Its protein is CASSPASGEKETQYF.

This clone turned up a few times. This likely reflects a read error, since a far larger clone is one base away. The rearrangement joins TRBV7-9 to TRBJ2-7; TRBD2 might be the D (6 bases). The CDR3 is 16 residues long. Germline V gene lookup returns CDR1 SEHNR and CDR2 FQNEAQ (reference sequence). With 3 bases removed from V and 5 bases from J, the gap between germline ends came to 20 bases. CDR3 in amino acids: CASSLGWVAGSNEQYF. The CDR3 DNA sequence: TGTGCCAGCAGCTTGGGGTGGGTGGCGGGGTCCAACGAGCAGTACTTC.

The chain combines TRBV27 with TRBJ2-1, with 9 bases identical to TRBD1. The V gene's germline CDR1 is MNHEY and CDR2 SMNVEV (reference sequence). CDR3 length: 17 residues. The J segment lost 5 bases and the V segment lost 4 bases, leaving 12 bases of the junction unmatched. CDR3 residues: CASSSKQGAYLNNEQFF. CDR3 DNA: TGTGCCAGCAGTTCGAAACAGGGGGCGTATTTGAACAATGAGCAGTTCTTC.

This clone was detected ten times or more. This chain uses TRBV11-3 with TRBJ2-2, with D perhaps given as TRBD1 or TRBD2 (5 bases each). Between the trimmed V and J ends, which lost 3 bases and 1 base, there was a span of 9 bases. This CDR3 region has 15 residues. The germline gives CDR1 SGHNT, CDR2 YENEEA. The CDR3 nucleotides read TGTGCCAGCAGCTTCGGGACGTTGAACACCGGGGAGCTGTTTTTT. Its translation: CASSFGTLNTGELFF.

Many counts were recorded for this clone. The chain links TRBV6-6 to TRBJ2-3, with 10 bases fitting TRBD2. CDR3 length: 15 amino acids. V dropped 4 bases and J dropped 7; count of bases not matched to a gene: 8. Germline loops: CDR1 MNHNY, CDR2 SVGAGI (reference sequence). The CDR3 bases are TGTGCCAGCAGTTCCTCTAGCGGGGGACATAATACGCAGTATTTT. Translation gives CASSSSSGGHNTQYF.

Ten or more counts support this clone. The V call is TRBV7-2, the J call TRBJ2-1; D is possibly TRBD2 (6 bases). Germline lookup yields CDR1 SGHTA and CDR2 FQGNSA. V gave up 0 bases and J gave up 5 bases, with 8 bases separating them. The CDR3 length is 14 residues. The CDR3 reads CASSLALANNEQFF. In DNA form, the CDR3 reads TGTGCCAGCAGCTTAGCACTAGCAAACAATGAGCAGTTCTTC.

The V and J genes are TRBV2 and TRBJ2-3; D is possibly TRBD2 (5 bases). V shed 7 bases and J shed 4 bases, with 15 bases lying between them. The germline gives CDR1 SNHLY, CDR2 FYNNEI. The CDR3 is made up of 14 amino acids. In DNA form, the CDR3 reads TGTGCCAGCATGACTAATCCCGGTGCAGATACGCAGTATTTT. Its protein is CASMTNPGADTQYF.

This clone was counted only a few times. A much more abundant neighbour one base away suggests this may be a read error. V usage is TRBV29-1 and J usage is TRBJ1-2; D perhaps matches TRBD1 (5 bases). CDR1 and CDR2 (germline): SQVTM, ANQGSEA. The CDR3 has 13 amino acids. Trimming cost V 3 bases and J 8 bases, with 16 bases left between them. In DNA form, the CDR3 reads TGCAGCGTTGAGGGCAGGGAGGTGAGGGGCTACACCTTC. Residues: CSVEGREVRGYTF.

This clone has a handful of counts. Different DNA sequences within this sample yield the same CDR3. The chain employs TRBV18 and TRBJ2-1; D gene ambiguous. CDR3 length: 13 amino acids. CDR1 and CDR2 from the germline V gene are KGHSH and LQKENI. The V and J ends lost 6 bases and 0 bases respectively, with 6 bases between them. The CDR3 nucleotides are TGTGCCAGCTCCCCCCCCTCCTACAATGAGCAGTTCTTC. It yields the protein CASSPPSYNEQFF.

This sequence joins TRBV6-4 and TRBJ2-1; TRBD2 might be the D (5 bases). CDR3 size: 13 residues. CDR1 MRHNA and CDR2 SNTAGT come from the germline V gene. V lost 3 bases, J lost 7 bases, and 10 bases lay in between. The CDR3 loop reads CASSEDGGNEQFF. CDR3 bases: TGTGCCAGCAGTGAAGATGGAGGAAATGAGCAGTTCTTC.

This clone was seen a handful of times. The chain is built from TRBV14 and TRBJ1-2, with 8 bases lining up with TRBD1. With V trimmed by 6 bases and J by 4 bases, 7 bases remained unmatched. Looked up from germline, CDR1 is SGHDN and CDR2 is FVKESK. The CDR3 spans 14 residues. Written as DNA, the CDR3 is TGTGCCAGCAGTCGTGACAGGGGTGGCTATGGCTACACCTTC. It codes for CASSRDRGGYGYTF.

The chain's CDR3 is CAISESIRGRGNEQYF. CDR3 nucleotides: TGTGCCATCAGTGAGTCAATAAGGGGCAGAGGGAACGAGCAGTACTTC. The rearrangement uses TRBV10-3 and TRBJ2-7; TRBD1 or TRBD2 may be the D gene (5 bases each). This CDR3 has 16 amino acids. Germline CDR1 reads ENHRY; CDR2 reads SYGVKD. The V gene lost 0 bases and the J gene lost 5 bases, with 17 bases spanning the gap.

This clone was picked up a small number of times. The CDR3 sequence: CASSRGLAADTQYF. CDR3 in DNA: TGTGCCAGCAGCCGGGGACTAGCGGCAGATACGCAGTATTTT. This chain links TRBV11-3 with TRBJ2-3; 11 nucleotides match TRBD2. V lost 5 bases to trimming and J lost 4 bases; unmatched junction nucleotides: 2. The CDR3 is 14 amino acids. Germline V CDR1 and CDR2: SGHNT, YENEEA.

V usage is TRBV29-1 and J usage is TRBJ1-3; D gene uncertain. The V and J ends lost 4 bases and 1 base respectively, with 8 bases between them. CDR1 and CDR2 from the germline V gene are SQVTM and ANQGSEA. The CDR3 totals 13 residues. The CDR3 bases are TGCAGCGTTGCAGCAACTTCTGGAAACACCATATATTTT. This translates into CSVAATSGNTIYF. Complete variable domain (other parts from reference TRBV29-1 and TRBJ1-3): SAVISQKPSRDICQRGTSLTIQCQVDSQVTMMFWYRQQPGQSLTLIATANQGSEATYESGFVIDKFPISRPNLTFSTLTVSNMSPEDSSIYLCSVAATSGNTIYFGEGSWLTVV.

This clone occurred a few times. This rearrangement joins TRBV7-9 to TRBJ2-7; 10 bases match TRBD1. Germline-derived CDR1 and CDR2 are SEHNR and FQNEAQ (reference sequence). V trimming: 4 bases; J trimming: 7 bases; junction bases outside the gene matches: 10. This CDR3 spans 15 amino acids. For the CDR3, the DNA is TGTGCCAGCAGCTCCCCCGGGACAGGGGTGTGGGAGCAGTACTTC. This codes for CASSSPGTGVWEQYF.

This clone was observed a few times. The rearrangement joins TRBV5-4 to TRBJ2-1, with 7 positions matching TRBD2. Germline values: CDR1 SGHNT, CDR2 YYREEE (reference sequence). The CDR3 totals 15 residues. V gave up 3 bases and J gave up 2 bases; unmatched junction bases: 5. The CDR3 nucleotides are TGTGCCAGCAGCTCCAGGGAGGGTCCCTACAATGAGCAGTTCTTC. This codes for CASSSREGPYNEQFF.

The rearrangement links TRBV7-9 to TRBJ1-6; maybe TRBD1 (6 bases). Germline V gene data show CDR1 as SEHNR and CDR2 as FQNEAQ (reference sequence). Trimming took 5 bases from V and 4 from J, leaving 9 bases between them. CDR3 length: 14 amino acids. The DNA for the CDR3 is TGTGCCAGCAGCACGACAGGATATAATTCACCCCTCCACTTT. As protein: CASSTTGYNSPLHF.

In its sample, this clone was seen once. CDR3 bases: TGCGCCAGCACCTTAAGAACGGACAAGAGGGGTTCTACTAATGAAAAACTGTTTTTT. Translated, it gives CASTLRTDKRGSTNEKLFF. The chain is built from TRBV5-1 and TRBJ1-4; D perhaps matches TRBD1 (5 bases). V dropped 6 bases and J dropped 2 bases, with 26 bases sitting between them. The CDR3 is 19 residues long. The germline CDR1 and CDR2 sequences are SGHRS and YFSETQ.

This clone was detected many times. The J gene is TRBJ2-1, the V gene TRBV2; TRBD1 aligns across 9 bases. Germline values: CDR1 SNHLY, CDR2 FYNNEI. The junction had 8 bases not matched to a gene; V was cut back by 11 bases and J by 3 bases. There are 14 residues in the CDR3. CDR3: CAHNRDRVYNEQFF. The CDR3 bases are TGTGCCCATAACAGGGACAGGGTCTACAATGAGCAGTTCTTC.

This clone was observed a handful of times. V gene TRBV5-6 combines with J gene TRBJ1-6; 7 nucleotides match TRBD1. The germline V gene encodes CDR1 SGHDT and CDR2 YYEEEE. With 2 bases clipped from V and 9 bases from J, the junction kept 11 bases outside the gene matches. The CDR3 has 16 residues. As DNA, the CDR3 is TGTGCCAGCAGCTTCGGGGCGCAGGGGGTTGTTTCACCCCTCCACTTT. This sequence encodes CASSFGAQGVVSPLHF.

The V gene is TRBV7-8, the J gene TRBJ2-3, with unresolved D. The V gene's germline CDR1 is SGHVS and CDR2 FQNEAQ. V was shortened by 2 bases and J by 2 bases, with 11 bases between the two germline ends. CDR3 length equals 15 residues. CDR3 in amino acids: CASSLRAGFTDTQYF. The CDR3 DNA reads as TGTGCCAGCAGCTTAAGGGCCGGGTTCACAGATACGCAGTATTTT.

J is TRBJ2-3 and V is TRBV29-1; 7 bases match TRBD2. J was trimmed by 6 bases and V by 7 bases; bases with no gene match: 13. CDR1 and CDR2 (germline): SQVTM, ANQGSEA. There are 14 residues in the CDR3. CDR3 loop: CSGTRGGGFDTQYF. The CDR3, as DNA: TGCAGCGGGACCAGAGGCGGGGGATTTGATACGCAGTATTTT.

The genes are TRBV2 and TRBJ1-2; perhaps TRBD1 as D (5 bases). The germline CDR1 and CDR2 sequences are SNHLY and FYNNEI. V lost 7 bases to trimming and J lost 4 bases, with 16 bases between them. The CDR3 is made up of 14 amino acids. This CDR3 is CASKIGPDSYGYTF. For the CDR3, the DNA is TGTGCCAGCAAAATAGGCCCCGACAGCTATGGCTACACCTTC.

This clone was counted between two and nine times. This rearrangement joins TRBV5-1 to TRBJ1-4, with D perhaps TRBD1 (5 bases). The CDR3 is 17 amino acids. The germline CDR1 and CDR2 sequences are SGHRS and YFSETQ. Trimming cost V 0 bases and J 4 bases, with 16 bases left between them. CDR3 DNA: TGCGCCAGCAGCTTGGTCGGTTTTGCGACAGTTAATGAAAAACTGTTTTTT. Amino acid sequence: CASSLVGFATVNEKLFF.

This clone has only a few counts. CDR3 region: CASVPPLAWSTDTQYF. The CDR3 coding sequence is TGTGCTAGTGTTCCCCCACTAGCCTGGAGCACAGATACGCAGTATTTT. The chain carries TRBV12-5 and TRBJ2-3; possible D gene TRBD2, 6 bases. Germline V lookup: CDR1 LGHNT, CDR2 FRNRAP. The CDR3 is made up of 16 amino acids. Trimming removed 7 bases from V and 0 bases from J, with 17 bases in between.

This clone has more than one count but fewer than ten. The chain carries TRBV5-4 and TRBJ1-6; a weak D match, TRBD1 (5 bases). The CDR3 has 12 residues. V lost 0 bases, J lost 16 bases, and 11 bases lay in between. Germline V gene data show CDR1 as SGHNT and CDR2 as YYREEE (reference sequence). The CDR3 coding sequence is TGTGCCAGCAGCTTGGAGACAGAGAGGCTCCACTTT. Translating gives CASSLETERLHF.

The rearrangement uses TRBV18 and TRBJ2-5; no firm D call. The ends were cut back, 3 bases at V and 2 bases at J, with 7 bases in the middle. The length of the CDR3 is 13 residues. Germline-derived CDR1 and CDR2 are KGHSH and LQKENI. CDR3 nucleotide sequence: TGTGCCAGCTCACCTCGGATACAAGAGACCCAGTACTTC. Its translation: CASSPRIQETQYF.

J is TRBJ2-2 and V is TRBV18, with 7 bases identical to TRBD1. The trim removed 3 bases at V and 4 bases at J, leaving 8 bases unmatched. The CDR3 totals 16 residues. Germline V lookup: CDR1 KGHSH, CDR2 LQKENI. The CDR3 DNA reads as TGTGCCAGCTCACCGGTACAGGGGATGACCACCGGGGAGCTGTTTTTT. It translates to CASSPVQGMTTGELFF.

The gene calls are TRBV7-2 and TRBJ2-3; D remains ambiguous. The germline V and J ends were trimmed by 2 bases and 1 base, with 10 bases remaining between them. The CDR3 runs 15 residues. The V gene's germline CDR1 is SGHTA and CDR2 FQGNSA. The CDR3 nucleotides read TGTGCCAGCAGCTTATACGTTGGGCGCACAGATACGCAGTATTTT. Its translation is CASSLYVGRTDTQYF.